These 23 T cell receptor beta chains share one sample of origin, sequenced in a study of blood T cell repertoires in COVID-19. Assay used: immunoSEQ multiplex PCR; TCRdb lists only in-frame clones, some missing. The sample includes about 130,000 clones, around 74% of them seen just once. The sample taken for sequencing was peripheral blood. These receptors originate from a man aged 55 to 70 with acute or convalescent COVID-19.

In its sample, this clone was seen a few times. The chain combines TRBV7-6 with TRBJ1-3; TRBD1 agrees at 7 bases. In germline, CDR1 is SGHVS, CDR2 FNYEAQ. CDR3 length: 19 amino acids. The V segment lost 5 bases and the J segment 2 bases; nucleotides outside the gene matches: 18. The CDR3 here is CASSPQGVQQGRPGNTIYF. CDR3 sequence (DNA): TGTGCCAGCAGCCCACAAGGGGTCCAACAGGGGAGGCCTGGAAACACCATATATTTT.

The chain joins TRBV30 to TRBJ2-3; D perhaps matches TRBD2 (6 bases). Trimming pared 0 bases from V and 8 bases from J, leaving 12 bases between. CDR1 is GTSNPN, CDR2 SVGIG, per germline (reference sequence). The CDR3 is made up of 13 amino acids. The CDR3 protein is CAWSVFVGGTQYF. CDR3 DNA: TGTGCCTGGAGTGTATTTGTGGGGGGTACGCAGTATTTT.

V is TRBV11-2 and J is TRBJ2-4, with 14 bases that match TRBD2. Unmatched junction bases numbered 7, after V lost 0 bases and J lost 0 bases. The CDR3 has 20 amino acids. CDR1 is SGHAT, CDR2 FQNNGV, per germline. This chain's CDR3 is CASSLEAGTSGGLAKNIQYF. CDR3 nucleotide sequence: TGTGCCAGCAGCTTAGAGGCCGGGACTAGCGGGGGACTAGCCAAAAACATTCAGTACTTC.

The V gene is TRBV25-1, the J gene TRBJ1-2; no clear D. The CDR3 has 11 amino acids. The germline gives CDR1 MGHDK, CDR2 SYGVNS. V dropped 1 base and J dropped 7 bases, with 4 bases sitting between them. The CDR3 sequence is CASSESRGYTF. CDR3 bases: TGTGCCAGCAGTGAATCCCGTGGCTACACCTTC.

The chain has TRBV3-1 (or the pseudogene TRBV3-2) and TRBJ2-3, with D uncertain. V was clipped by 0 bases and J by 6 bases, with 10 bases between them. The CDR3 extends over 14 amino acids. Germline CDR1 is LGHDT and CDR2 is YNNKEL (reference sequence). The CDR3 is CASSQEVAVDTQYF. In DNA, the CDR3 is TGTGCCAGCAGCCAAGAGGTTGCAGTTGATACGCAGTATTTT.

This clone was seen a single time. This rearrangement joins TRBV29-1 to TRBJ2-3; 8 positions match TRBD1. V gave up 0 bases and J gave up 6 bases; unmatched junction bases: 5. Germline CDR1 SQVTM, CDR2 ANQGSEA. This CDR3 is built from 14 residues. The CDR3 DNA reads TGCAGCGTTGAAGACGGCAGGGGGCGTGATACGCAGTATTTT. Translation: CSVEDGRGRDTQYF.

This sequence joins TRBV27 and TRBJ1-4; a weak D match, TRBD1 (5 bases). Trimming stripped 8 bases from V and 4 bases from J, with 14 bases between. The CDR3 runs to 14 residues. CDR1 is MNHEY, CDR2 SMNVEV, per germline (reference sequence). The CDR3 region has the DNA TGTGCCAGCGGACAAAGGCTCGGTAATGAAAAACTGTTTTTT. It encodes CASGQRLGNEKLFF.

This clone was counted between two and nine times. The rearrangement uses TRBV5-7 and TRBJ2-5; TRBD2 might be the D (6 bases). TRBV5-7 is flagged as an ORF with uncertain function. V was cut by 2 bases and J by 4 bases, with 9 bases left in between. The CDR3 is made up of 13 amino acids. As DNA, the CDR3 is TGTGCCAGCAGCTTTCGGGGACTAGAGACCCAGTACTTC. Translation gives CASSFRGLETQYF.

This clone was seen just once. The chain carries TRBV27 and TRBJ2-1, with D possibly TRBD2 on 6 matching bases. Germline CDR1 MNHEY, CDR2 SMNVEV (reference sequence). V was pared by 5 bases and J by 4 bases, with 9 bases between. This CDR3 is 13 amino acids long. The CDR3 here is CASSLGLYNEQFF. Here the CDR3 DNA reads TGTGCCAGCAGTCTTGGACTATACAATGAGCAGTTCTTC.

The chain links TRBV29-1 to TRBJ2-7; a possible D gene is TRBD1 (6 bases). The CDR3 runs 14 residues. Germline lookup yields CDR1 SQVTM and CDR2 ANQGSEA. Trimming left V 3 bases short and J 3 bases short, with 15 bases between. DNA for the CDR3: TGCAGCGTTGATGGCCAGGGGTCCCACTACGAGCAGTACTTC. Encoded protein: CSVDGQGSHYEQYF.

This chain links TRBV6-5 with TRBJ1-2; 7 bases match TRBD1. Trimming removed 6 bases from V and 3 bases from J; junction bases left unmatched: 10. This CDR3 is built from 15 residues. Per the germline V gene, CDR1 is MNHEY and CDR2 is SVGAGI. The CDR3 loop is CASRTLPGTDYGYTF. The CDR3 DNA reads TGTGCCAGCAGAACCCTACCTGGGACAGACTATGGCTACACCTTC.

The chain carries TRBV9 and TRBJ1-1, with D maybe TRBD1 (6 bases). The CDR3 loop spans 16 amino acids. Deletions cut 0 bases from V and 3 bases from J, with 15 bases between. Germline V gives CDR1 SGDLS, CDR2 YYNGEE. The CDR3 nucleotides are TGTGCCAGCAGCGTAGCAGGGGAGAAAACGCACACTGAAGCTTTCTTT. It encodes CASSVAGEKTHTEAFF.

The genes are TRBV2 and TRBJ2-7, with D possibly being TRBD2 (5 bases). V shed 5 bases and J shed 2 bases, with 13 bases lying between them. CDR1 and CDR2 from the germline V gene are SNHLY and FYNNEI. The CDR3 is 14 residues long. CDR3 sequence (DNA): TGTGCCAGCAGTCAAACTGCGGGTCCCTACGAGCAGTACTTC. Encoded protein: CASSQTAGPYEQYF. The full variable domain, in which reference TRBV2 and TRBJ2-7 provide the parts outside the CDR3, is EPEVTQTPSHQVTQMGQEVILRCVPISNHLYFYWYRQILGQKVEFLVSFYNNEISEKSEIFDDQFSVERPDGSNFTLKIRSTKLEDSAMYFCASSQTAGPYEQYFGPGTRLTVT.

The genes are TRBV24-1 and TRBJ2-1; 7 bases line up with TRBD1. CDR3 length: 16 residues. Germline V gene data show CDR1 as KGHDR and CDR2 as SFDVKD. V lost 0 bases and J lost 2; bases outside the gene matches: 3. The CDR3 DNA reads TGTGCCACCAGTGATTTGCGCAGGGGGACCTACAATGAGCAGTTCTTC. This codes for CATSDLRRGTYNEQFF.

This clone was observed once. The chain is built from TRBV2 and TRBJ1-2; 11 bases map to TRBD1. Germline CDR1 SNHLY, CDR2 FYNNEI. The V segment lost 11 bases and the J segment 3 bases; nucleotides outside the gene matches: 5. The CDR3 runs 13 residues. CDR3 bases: TGTGCCGGGGGACAGGGGGTCGACTATGGCTACACCTTC. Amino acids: CAGGQGVDYGYTF.

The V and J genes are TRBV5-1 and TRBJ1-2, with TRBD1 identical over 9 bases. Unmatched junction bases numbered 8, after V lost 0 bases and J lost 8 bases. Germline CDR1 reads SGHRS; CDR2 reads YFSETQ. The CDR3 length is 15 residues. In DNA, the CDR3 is TGCGCCAGCAGCTTGGCCGGACAGGGGTTGAGAGGCTACACCTTC. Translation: CASSLAGQGLRGYTF.

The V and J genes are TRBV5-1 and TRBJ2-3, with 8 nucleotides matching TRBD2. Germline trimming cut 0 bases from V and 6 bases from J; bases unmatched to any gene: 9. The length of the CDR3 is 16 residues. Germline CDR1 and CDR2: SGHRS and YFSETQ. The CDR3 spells CASSLVGSGDKDTQYF. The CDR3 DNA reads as TGCGCCAGCAGCTTGGTGGGTAGCGGGGACAAGGATACGCAGTATTTT. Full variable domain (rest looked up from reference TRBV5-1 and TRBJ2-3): KAGVTQTPRYLIKTRGQQVTLSCSPISGHRSVSWYQQTPGQGLQFLFEYFSETQRNKGNFPGRFSGRQFSNSRSEMNVSTLELGDSALYLCASSLVGSGDKDTQYFGPGTRLTVL.

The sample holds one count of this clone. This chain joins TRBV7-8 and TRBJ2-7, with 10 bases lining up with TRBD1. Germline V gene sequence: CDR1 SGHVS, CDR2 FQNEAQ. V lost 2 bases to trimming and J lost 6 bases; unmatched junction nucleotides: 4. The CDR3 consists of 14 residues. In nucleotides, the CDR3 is TGTGCCAGCAGCTTACGGGACAGGGGAACCGAGCAGTACTTC. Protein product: CASSLRDRGTEQYF. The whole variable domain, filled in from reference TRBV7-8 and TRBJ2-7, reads GAGVSQSPRYKVAKRGQDVALRCDPISGHVSLFWYQQALGQGPEFLTYFQNEAQLDKSGLPSDRFFAERPEGSVSTLKIQRTQQEDSAVYLCASSLRDRGTEQYFGPGTRLTVT.

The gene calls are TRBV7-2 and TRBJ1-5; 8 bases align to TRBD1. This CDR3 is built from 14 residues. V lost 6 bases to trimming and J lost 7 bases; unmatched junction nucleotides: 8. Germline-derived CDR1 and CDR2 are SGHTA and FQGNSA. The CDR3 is CASRAAGGGQPQHF. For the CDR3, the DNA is TGTGCCAGCAGGGCGGCAGGGGGCGGCCAGCCCCAGCATTTT.

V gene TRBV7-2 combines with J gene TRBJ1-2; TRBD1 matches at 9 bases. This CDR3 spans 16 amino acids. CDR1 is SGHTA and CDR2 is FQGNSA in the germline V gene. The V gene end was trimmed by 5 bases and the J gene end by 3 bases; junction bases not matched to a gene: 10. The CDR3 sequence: CASSPRQGVIDYGYTF. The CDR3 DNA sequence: TGTGCCAGCAGCCCTCGACAGGGGGTGATCGACTATGGCTACACCTTC.

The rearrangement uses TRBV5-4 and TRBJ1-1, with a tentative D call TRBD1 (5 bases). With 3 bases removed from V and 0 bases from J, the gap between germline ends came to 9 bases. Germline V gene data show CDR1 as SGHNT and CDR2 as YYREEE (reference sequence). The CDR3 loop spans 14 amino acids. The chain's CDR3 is CASSSTVMNTEAFF. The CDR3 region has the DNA TGTGCCAGCAGCTCGACAGTAATGAACACTGAAGCTTTCTTT.

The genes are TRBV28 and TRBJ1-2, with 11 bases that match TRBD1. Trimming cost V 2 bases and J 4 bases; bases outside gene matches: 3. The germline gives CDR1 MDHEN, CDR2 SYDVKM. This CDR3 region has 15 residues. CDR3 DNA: TGTGCCAGCAGTTTAGGGACAGGGGGATTCTATGGCTACACCTTC. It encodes CASSLGTGGFYGYTF.

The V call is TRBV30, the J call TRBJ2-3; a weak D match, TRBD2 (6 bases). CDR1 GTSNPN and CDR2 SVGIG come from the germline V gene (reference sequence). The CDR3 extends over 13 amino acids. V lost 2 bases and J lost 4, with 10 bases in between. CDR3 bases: TGTGCCTGGAGTCGGAGGGGCCCAGATACGCAGTATTTT. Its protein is CAWSRRGPDTQYF. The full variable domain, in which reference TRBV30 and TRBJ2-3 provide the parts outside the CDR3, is SQTIHQWPATLVQPVGSPLSLECTVEGTSNPNLYWYRQAAGRGLQLLFYSVGIGQISSEVPQNLSASRPQDRQFILSSKKLLLSDSGFYLCAWSRRGPDTQYFGPGTRLTVL.